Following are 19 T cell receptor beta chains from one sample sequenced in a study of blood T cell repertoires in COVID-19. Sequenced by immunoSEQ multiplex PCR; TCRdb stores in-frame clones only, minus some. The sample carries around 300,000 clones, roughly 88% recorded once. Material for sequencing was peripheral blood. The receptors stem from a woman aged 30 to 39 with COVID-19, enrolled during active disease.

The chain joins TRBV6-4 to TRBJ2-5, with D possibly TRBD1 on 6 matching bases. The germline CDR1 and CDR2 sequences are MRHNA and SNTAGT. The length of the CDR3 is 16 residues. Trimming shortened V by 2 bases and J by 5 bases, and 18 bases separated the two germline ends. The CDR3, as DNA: TGTGCCAGCAGTGACCAAGGACAGCCATCCGGGGAGACCCAGTACTTC. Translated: CASSDQGQPSGETQYF.

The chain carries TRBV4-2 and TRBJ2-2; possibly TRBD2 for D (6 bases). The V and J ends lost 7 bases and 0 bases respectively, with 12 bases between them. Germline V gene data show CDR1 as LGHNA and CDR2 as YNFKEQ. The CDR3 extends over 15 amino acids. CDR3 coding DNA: TGTGCCAGCATGCTAGCGCCCACGAACACCGGGGAGCTGTTTTTT. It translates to CASMLAPTNTGELFF.

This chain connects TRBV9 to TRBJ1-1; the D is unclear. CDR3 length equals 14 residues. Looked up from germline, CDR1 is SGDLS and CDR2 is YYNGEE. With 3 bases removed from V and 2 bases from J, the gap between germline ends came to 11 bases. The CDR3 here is CASSDRSANTEAFF. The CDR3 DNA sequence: TGTGCCAGCAGCGACCGCAGTGCAAACACTGAAGCTTTCTTT.

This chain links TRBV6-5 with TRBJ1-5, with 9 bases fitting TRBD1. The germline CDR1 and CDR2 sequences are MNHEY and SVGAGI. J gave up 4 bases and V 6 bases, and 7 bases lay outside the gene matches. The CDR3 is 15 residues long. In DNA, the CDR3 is TGTGCCAGCAGACAGGACAGGGGAGCAAATCAGCCCCAGCATTTT. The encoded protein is CASRQDRGANQPQHF.

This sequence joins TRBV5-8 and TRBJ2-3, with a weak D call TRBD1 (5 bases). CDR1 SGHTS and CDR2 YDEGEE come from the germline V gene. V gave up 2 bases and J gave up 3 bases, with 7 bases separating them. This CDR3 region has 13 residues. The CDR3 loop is CASSFQGTDTQYF. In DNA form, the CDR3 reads TGTGCCAGCAGCTTCCAGGGAACAGATACGCAGTATTTT.

In DNA form, the CDR3 reads TGCGCCAGCAGCCCCGGGACAGGGGTTGGCTACACCTTC. Its translation is CASSPGTGVGYTF. This chain uses TRBV5-1 with TRBJ1-2; TRBD1 aligns across 10 bases. The CDR3 covers 13 residues. The junction had 4 bases not matched to a gene; V was cut back by 4 bases and J by 7 bases. Germline V gene data show CDR1 as SGHRS and CDR2 as YFSETQ.

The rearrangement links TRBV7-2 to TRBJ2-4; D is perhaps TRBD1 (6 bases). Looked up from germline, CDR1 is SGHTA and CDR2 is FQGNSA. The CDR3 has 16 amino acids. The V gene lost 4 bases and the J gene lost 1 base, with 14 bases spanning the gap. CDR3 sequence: CASSSRWGRAKNIQYF. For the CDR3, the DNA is TGTGCCAGCAGCTCGAGATGGGGGCGCGCCAAAAACATTCAGTACTTC.

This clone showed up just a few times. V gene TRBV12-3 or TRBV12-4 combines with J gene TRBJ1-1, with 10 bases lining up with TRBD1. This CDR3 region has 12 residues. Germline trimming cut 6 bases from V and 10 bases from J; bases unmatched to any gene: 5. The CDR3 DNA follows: TGTGCCAGCAGCACCGGGACAGGGGCAGCTTTCTTT. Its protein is CASSTGTGAAFF.

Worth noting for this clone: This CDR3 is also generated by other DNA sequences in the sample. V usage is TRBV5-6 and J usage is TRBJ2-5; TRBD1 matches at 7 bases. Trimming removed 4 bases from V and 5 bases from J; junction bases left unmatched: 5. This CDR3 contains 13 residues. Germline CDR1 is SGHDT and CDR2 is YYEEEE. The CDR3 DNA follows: TGTGCCAGCAGCGTGGGACAGTGGGAGACCCAGTACTTC. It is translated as CASSVGQWETQYF.

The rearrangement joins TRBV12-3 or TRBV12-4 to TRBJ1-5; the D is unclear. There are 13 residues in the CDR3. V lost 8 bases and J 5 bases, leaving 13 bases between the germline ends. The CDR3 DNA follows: TGTGCCAGCTGCCGGCAGACTTATCAGCCCCAGCATTTT. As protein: CASCRQTYQPQHF.

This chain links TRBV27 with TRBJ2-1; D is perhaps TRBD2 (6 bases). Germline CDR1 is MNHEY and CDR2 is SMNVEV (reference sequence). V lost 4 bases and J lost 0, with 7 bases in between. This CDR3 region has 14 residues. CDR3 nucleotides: TGTGCCAGCAGTTGGGGGGTCTCCTACAATGAGCAGTTCTTC. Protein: CASSWGVSYNEQFF.

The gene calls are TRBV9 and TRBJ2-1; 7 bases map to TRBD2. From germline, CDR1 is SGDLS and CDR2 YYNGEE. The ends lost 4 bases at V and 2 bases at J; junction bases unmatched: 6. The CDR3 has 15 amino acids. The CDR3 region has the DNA TGTGCCAGCAGCCTCGGGGGGACCACCTACAATGAGCAGTTCTTC. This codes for CASSLGGTTYNEQFF.

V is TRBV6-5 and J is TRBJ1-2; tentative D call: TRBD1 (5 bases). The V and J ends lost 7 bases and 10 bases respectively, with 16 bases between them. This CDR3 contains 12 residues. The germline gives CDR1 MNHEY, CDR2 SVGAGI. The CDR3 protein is CASTGEGRFYTF. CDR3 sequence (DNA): TGTGCCAGCACGGGGGAGGGGAGGTTCTACACCTTC.

The CDR3 DNA is TGTGCCAGCAGTTTGCCGGGGGAGGGTCCTTACAATGAGCAGTTCTTC. This codes for CASSLPGEGPYNEQFF. The gene calls are TRBV27 and TRBJ2-1; TRBD2 matches at 7 bases. The CDR3 covers 16 residues. Losses at the gene ends were 3 bases for V and 4 bases for J; bases not matched to a gene: 9. Per germline, CDR1 MNHEY and CDR2 SMNVEV (reference sequence).

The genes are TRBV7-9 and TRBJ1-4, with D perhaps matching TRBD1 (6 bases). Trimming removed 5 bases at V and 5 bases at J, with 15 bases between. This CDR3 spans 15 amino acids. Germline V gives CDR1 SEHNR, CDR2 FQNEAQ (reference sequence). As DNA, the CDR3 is TGTGCCAGCAGCCCCGGACAGCCGGGGAATGAAAAACTGTTTTTT. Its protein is CASSPGQPGNEKLFF. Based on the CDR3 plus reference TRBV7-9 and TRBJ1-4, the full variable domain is DTGVSQNPRHKITKRGQNVTFRCDPISEHNRLYWYRQTLGQGPEFLTYFQNEAQLEKSRLLSDRFSAERPKGSFSTLEIQRTEQGDSAMYLCASSPGQPGNEKLFFGSGTQLSVL.

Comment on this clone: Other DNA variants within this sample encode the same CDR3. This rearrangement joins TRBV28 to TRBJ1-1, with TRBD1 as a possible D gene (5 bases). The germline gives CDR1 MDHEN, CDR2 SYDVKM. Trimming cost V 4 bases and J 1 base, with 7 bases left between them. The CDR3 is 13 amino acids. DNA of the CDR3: TGTGCCAGCAGTTGGGGGGGGAACACTGAAGCTTTCTTT. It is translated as CASSWGGNTEAFF.

The CDR3 spells CASSYVLAGENTGELFF. Here the CDR3 DNA reads TGTGCCAGCAGCTACGTCTTAGCGGGGGAGAACACCGGGGAGCTGTTTTTT. The genes are TRBV13 and TRBJ2-2; 9 nucleotides match TRBD2. The CDR3 runs 17 residues. V was pared by 4 bases and J by 1 base, with 7 bases of the junction left unmatched. Germline V gene data show CDR1 as PRHDT and CDR2 as FYEKMQ (reference sequence).

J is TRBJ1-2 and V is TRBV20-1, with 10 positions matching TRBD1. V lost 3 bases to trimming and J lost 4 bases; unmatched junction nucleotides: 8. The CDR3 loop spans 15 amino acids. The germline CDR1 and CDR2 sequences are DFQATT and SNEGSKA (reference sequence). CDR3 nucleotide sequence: TGCAGTGCTAGTGGTCCGGGACAGGGGACCTATGGCTACACCTTC. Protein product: CSASGPGQGTYGYTF.

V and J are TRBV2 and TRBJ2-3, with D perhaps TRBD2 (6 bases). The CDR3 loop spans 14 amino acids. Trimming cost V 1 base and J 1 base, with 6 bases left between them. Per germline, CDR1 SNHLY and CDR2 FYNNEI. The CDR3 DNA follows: TGTGCCAGCAGTGAAGGGGGGGGCACAGATACGCAGTATTTT. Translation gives CASSEGGGTDTQYF.